The entry below gives a single T cell receptor beta chain sequence along with its context. Its antigen is unknown. The V and J ends lost 4 bases and 3 bases respectively, with 14 bases between them. The length of the CDR3 is 14 residues. The germline V gene encodes CDR1 SGDLS and CDR2 YYNGEE. The entry originates in a study of T cell responses to AZD1222 COVID-19 vaccine. General study points: No day 14 peak samples; only post-peak repertoires were characterized. Spike-specific TCR repertoires showed rising breadth and depth after two AZD1222 doses. Spike was spanned by vaccine-associated CD4 TCRs, which were dominant at 160-218 and 743-854. Possibly, clonal diversity was underestimated; donors were largely white British and included more females.

TCRdb's copy holds only in-frame clones and misses some; the assay was immunoSEQ multiplex PCR. The sample has 90,000 to 110,000 clones, about 88% seen once. The source is an adult who received the AZD1222 COVID-19 vaccine. This chain links TRBV9 with TRBJ2-7; D unclear. The sample in question was peripheral blood, obtained 28 days after the second AZD1222 dose. DNA of the CDR3: TGTGCCAGCAGCCCTCTGGACGGATTCTACGAGCAGTACTTC. Its translation: CASSPLDGFYEQYF. The variable domain in full, completed from reference TRBV9 and TRBJ2-7, reads DSGVTQTPKHLITATGQRVTLRCSPRSGDLSVYWYQQSLDQGLQFLIQYYNGEERAKGNILERFSAQQFPDLHSELNLSSLELGDSALYFCASSPLDGFYEQYFGPGTRLTVT.